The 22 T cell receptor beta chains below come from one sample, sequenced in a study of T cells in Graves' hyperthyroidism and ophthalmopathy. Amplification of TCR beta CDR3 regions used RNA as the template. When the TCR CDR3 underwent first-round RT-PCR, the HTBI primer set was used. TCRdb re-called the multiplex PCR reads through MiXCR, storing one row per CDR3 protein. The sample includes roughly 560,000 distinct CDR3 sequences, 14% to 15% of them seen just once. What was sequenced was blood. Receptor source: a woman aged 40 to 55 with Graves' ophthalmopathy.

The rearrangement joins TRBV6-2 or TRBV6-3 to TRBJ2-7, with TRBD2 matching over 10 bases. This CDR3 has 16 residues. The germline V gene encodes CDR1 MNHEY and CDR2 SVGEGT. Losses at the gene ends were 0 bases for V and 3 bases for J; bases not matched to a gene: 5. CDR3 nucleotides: TGTGCCAGCAGTTACTCCGGGACTAGCGACATCTACGAGCAGTACTTC. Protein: CASSYSGTSDIYEQYF.

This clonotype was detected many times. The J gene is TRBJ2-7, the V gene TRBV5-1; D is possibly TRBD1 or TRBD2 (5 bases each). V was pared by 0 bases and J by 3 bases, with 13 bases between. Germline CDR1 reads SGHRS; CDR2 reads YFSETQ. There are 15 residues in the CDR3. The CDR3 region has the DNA TGCGCCAGCAGCTTGGGGACGGGGCCGTACTACGAGCAGTACTTC. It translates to CASSLGTGPYYEQYF.

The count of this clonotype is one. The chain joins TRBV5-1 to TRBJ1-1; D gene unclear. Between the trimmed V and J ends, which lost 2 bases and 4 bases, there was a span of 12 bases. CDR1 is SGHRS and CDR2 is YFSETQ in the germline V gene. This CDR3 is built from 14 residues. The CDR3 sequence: CASSFDLKGTEAFF. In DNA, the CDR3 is TGCGCCAGCAGCTTCGACCTCAAGGGCACTGAAGCTTTCTTT.

The CDR3 DNA reads as TGTGCCAGCTCACCGGAAGGACAGGGGGCCGGAGGCTACACCTTC. Translating it yields CASSPEGQGAGGYTF. V and J are TRBV18 and TRBJ1-2; 11 bases map to TRBD1. Trimming at V came to 3 bases and at J to 8 bases, leaving 8 bases not matched to a gene. Germline V CDR1 and CDR2: KGHSH, LQKENI. This CDR3 spans 15 amino acids.

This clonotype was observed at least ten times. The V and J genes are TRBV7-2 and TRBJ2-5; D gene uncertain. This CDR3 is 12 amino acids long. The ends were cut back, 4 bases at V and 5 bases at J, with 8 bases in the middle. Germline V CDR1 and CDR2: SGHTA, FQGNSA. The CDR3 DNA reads TGTGCCAGCAGCTCGGCACGGGAGACCCAGTACTTC. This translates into CASSSARETQYF. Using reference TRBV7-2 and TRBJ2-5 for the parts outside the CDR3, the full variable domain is GAGVSQSPSNKVTEKGKDVELRCDPISGHTALYWYRQSLGQGLEFLIYFQGNSAPDKSGLPSDRFSAERTGGSVSTLTIQRTQQEDSAVYLCASSSARETQYFGPGTRLLVL.

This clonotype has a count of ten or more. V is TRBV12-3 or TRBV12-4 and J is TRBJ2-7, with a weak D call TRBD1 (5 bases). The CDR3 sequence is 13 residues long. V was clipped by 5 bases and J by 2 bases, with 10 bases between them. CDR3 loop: CASSRGSTYEQYF. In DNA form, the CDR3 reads TGTGCCAGCAGTAGGGGTTCAACCTACGAGCAGTACTTC.

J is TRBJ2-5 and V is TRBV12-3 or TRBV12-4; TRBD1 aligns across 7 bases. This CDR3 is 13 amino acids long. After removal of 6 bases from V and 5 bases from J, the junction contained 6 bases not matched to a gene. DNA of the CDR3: TGTGCCAGCAGGACAGGGCGCGTTGAGACCCAGTACTTC. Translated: CASRTGRVETQYF.

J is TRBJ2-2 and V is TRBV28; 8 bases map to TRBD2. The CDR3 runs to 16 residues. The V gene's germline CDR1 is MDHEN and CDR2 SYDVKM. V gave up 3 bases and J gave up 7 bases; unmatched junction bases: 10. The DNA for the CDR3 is TGTGCCAGCAGTTTGGGACTAGGGGGAGCTATCGGGGAGCTGTTTTTT. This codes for CASSLGLGGAIGELFF.

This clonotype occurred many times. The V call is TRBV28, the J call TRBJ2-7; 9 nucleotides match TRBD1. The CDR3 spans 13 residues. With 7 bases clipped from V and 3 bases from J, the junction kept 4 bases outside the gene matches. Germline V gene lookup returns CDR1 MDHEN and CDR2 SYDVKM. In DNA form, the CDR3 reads TGTGCCAGCAAGCGACAGGGGGTCTACGAGCAGTACTTC. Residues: CASKRQGVYEQYF.

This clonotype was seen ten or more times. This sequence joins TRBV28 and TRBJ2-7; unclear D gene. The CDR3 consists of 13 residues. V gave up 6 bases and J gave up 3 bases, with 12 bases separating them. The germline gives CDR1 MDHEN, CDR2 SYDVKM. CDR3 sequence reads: CASRALWVYEQYF. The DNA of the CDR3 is TGTGCCAGCAGAGCCCTATGGGTCTACGAGCAGTACTTC.

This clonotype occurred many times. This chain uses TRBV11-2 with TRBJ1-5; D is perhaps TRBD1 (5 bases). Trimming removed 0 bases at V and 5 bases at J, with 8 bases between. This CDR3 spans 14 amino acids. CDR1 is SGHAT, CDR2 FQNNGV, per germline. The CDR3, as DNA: TGTGCCAGCAGCTTAGATGGGGGATATCAGCCCCAGCATTTT. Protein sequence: CASSLDGGYQPQHF.

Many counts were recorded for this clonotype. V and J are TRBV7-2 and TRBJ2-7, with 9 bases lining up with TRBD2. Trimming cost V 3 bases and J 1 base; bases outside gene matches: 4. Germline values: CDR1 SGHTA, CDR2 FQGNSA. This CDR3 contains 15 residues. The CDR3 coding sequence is TGTGCCAGCAGCTTTCACCTAGCGGGGTCCTACGAGCAGTACTTC. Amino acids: CASSFHLAGSYEQYF.

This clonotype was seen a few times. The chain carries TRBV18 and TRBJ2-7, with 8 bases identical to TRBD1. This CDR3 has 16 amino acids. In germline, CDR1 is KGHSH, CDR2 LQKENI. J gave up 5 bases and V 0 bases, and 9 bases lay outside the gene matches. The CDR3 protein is CASSPPGTGNFHEQYF. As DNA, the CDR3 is TGTGCCAGCTCACCACCCGGGACAGGCAACTTCCACGAGCAGTACTTC. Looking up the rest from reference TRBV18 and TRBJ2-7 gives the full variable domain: NAGVMQNPRHLVRRRGQEARLRCSPMKGHSHVYWYRQLPEEGLKFMVYLQKENIIDESGMPKERFSAEFPKEGPSILRIQQVVRGDSAAYFCASSPPGTGNFHEQYFGPGTRLTVT.

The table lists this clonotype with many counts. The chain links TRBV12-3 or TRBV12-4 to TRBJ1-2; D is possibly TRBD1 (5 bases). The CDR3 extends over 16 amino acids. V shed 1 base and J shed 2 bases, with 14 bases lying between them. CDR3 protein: CASSLGGGRPNYGYTF. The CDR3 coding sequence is TGTGCCAGCAGTTTAGGGGGCGGCAGGCCCAACTATGGCTACACCTTC.

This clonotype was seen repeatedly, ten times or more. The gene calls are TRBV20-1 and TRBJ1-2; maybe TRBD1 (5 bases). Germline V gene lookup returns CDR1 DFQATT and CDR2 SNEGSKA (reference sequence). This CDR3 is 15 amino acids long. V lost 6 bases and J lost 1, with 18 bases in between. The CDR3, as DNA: TGCAGTGCCATAGTGGCCGGGGGGGATAACTATGGCTACACCTTC. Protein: CSAIVAGGDNYGYTF.

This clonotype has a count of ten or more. The DNA for the CDR3 is TGTGCCTGGAGTGTAACGGTTCGGACGGTTGAAGCTTTCTTT. Translated: CAWSVTVRTVEAFF. The genes are TRBV30 and TRBJ1-1; D remains unclear. The germline gives CDR1 GTSNPN, CDR2 SVGIG (reference sequence). This CDR3 contains 14 residues. V shed 0 bases and J shed 7 bases, with 15 bases lying between them. Drawing the rest from reference TRBV30 and TRBJ1-1, the complete variable domain is SQTIHQWPATLVQPVGSPLSLECTVEGTSNPNLYWYRQAAGRGLQLLFYSVGIGQISSEVPQNLSASRPQDRQFILSSKKLLLSDSGFYLCAWSVTVRTVEAFFGQGTRLTVV.

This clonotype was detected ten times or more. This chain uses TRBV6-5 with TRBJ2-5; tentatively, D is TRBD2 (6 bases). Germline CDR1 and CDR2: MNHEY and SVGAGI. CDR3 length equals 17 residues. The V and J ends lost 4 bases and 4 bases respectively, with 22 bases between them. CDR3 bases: TGTGCCAGCAGTTCTTTAGCGGAGAGCCCTCCAGGAGAGACCCAGTACTTC. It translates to CASSSLAESPPGETQYF.

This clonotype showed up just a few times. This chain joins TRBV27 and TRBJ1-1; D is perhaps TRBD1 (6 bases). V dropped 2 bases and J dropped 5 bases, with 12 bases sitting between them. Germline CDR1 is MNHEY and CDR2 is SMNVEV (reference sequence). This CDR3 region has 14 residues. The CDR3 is CASSLIQGRTEAFF. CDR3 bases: TGTGCCAGCAGTTTAATACAGGGTCGGACTGAAGCTTTCTTT.

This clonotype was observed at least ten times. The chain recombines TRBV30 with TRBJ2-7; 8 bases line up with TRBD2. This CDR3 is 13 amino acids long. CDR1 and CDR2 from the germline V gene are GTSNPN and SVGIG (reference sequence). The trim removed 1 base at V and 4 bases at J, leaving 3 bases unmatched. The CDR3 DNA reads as TGTGCCTGGAGTGCTAGCGGGTATTACGAGCAGTACTTC. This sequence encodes CAWSASGYYEQYF.

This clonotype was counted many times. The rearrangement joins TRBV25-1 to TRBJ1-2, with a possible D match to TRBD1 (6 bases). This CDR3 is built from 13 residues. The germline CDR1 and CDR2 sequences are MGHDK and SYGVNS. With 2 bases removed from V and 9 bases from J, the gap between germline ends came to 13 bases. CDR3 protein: CASSETGFRRYTF. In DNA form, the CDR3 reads TGTGCCAGCAGTGAAACAGGGTTCAGGCGCTACACCTTC.

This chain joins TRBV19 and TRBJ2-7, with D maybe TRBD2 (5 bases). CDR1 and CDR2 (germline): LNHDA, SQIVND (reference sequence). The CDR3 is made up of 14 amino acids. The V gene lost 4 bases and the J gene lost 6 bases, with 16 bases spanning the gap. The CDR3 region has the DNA TGTGCCAGTAGTACCCCACCCACTAGTTTCGAGCAGTACTTC. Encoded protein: CASSTPPTSFEQYF. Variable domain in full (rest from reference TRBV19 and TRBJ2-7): DGGITQSPKYLFRKEGQNVTLSCEQNLNHDAMYWYRQDPGQGLRLIYYSQIVNDFQKGDIAEGYSVSREKKESFPLTVTSAQKNPTAFYLCASSTPPTSFEQYFGPGTRLTVT.

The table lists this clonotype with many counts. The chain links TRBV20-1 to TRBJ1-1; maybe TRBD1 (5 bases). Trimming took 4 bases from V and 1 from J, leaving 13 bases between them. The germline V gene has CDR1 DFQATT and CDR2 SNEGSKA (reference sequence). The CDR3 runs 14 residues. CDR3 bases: TGCAGTGCTAAAGCGGACGGGGGGAACACTGAAGCTTTCTTT. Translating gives CSAKADGGNTEAFF.